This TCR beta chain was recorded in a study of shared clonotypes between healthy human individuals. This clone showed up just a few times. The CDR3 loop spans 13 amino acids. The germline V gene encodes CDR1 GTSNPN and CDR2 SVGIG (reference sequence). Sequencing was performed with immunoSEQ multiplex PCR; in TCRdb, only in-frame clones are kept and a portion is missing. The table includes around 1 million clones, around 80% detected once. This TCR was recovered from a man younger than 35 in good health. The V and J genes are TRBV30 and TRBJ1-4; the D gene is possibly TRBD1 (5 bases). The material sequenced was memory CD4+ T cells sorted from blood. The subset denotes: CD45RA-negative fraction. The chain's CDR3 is CASPTAENEKLFF. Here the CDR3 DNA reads TGTGCATCGCCGACAGCGGAGAATGAAAAACTGTTTTTT.